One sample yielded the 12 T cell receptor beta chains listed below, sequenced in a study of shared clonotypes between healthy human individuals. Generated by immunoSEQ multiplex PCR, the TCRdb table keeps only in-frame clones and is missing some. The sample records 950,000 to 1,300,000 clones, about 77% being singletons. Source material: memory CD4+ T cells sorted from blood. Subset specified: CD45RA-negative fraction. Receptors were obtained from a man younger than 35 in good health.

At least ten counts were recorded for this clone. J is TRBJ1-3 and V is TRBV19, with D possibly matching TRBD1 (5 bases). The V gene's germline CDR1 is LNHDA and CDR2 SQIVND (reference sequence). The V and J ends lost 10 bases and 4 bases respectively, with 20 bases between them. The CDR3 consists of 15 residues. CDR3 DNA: TGTGCCACATTAGGGGACTCCGCGGGAGGAAACACCATATATTTT. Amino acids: CATLGDSAGGNTIYF.

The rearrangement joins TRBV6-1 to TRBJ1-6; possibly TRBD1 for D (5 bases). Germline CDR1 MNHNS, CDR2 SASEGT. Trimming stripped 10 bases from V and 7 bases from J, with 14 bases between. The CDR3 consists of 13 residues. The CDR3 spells CATLTERNSPLHF. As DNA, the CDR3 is TGTGCCACCTTGACAGAGAGGAATTCACCCCTCCACTTT.

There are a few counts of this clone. This CDR3 reads CASSIGTVGNQPQHF. The CDR3 nucleotides read TGTGCCAGTAGTATCGGGACAGTGGGGAATCAGCCCCAGCATTTT. The chain is built from TRBV19 and TRBJ1-5, with 7 nucleotides matching TRBD1. The CDR3 spans 15 residues. Germline assignment: CDR1 LNHDA and CDR2 SQIVND (reference sequence). V shed 3 bases and J 4 bases; nucleotides not matched to a gene: 6.

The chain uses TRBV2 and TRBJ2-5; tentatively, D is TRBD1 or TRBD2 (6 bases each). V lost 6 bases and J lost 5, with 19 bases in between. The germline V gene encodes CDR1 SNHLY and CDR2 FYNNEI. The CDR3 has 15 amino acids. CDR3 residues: CASREQGIAGETQYF. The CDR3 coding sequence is TGTGCCAGCAGAGAACAGGGAATTGCGGGGGAGACCCAGTACTTC.

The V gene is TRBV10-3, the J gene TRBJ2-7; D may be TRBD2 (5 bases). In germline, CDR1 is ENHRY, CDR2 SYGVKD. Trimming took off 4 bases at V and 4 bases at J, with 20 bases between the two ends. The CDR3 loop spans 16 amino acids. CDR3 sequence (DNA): TGTGCCATCAGTGGGGTTCCAGGAGGCCTTAGTTACGAGCAGTACTTC. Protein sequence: CAISGVPGGLSYEQYF.

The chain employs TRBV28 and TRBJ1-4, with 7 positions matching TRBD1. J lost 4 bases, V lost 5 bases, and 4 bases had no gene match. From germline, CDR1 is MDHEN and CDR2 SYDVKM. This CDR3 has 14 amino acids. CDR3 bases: TGTGCCAGCAGTCCAGGGGGAATTAATGAAAAACTGTTTTTT. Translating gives CASSPGGINEKLFF. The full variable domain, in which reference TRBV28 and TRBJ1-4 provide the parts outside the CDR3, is DVKVTQSSRYLVKRTGEKVFLECVQDMDHENMFWYRQDPGLGLRLIYFSYDVKMKEKGDIPEGYSVSREKKERFSLILESASTNQTSMYLCASSPGGINEKLFFGSGTQLSVL.

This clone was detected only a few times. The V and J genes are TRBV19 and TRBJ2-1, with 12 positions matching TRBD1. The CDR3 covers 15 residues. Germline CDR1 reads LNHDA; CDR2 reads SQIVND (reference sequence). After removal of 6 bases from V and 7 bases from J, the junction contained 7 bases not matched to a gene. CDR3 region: CASRGTGGTWNEQFF. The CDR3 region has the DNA TGTGCCAGTAGGGGGACAGGGGGCACGTGGAATGAGCAGTTCTTC.

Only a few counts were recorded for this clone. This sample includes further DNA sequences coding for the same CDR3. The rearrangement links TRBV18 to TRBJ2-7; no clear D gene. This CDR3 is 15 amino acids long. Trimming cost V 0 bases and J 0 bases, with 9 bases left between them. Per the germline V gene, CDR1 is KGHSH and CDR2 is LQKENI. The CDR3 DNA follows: TGTGCCAGCTCACCACCGGGCCTAAGCTCCTACGAGCAGTACTTC. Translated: CASSPPGLSSYEQYF.

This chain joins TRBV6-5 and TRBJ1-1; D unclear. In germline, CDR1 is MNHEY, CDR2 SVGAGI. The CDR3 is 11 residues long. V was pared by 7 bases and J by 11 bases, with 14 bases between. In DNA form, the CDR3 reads TGTGCCAGCACCCGAAAAGAAAAGGCTTTCTTT. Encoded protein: CASTRKEKAFF.

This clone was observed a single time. The chain's CDR3 is CASRAGGGTEAFF. The CDR3, as DNA: TGTGCCAGTAGGGCAGGGGGCGGCACTGAAGCTTTCTTT. The chain uses TRBV19 and TRBJ1-1; 8 bases agree with TRBD1. CDR3 length: 13 residues. Germline-derived CDR1 and CDR2 are LNHDA and SQIVND (reference sequence). The ends lost 6 bases at V and 4 bases at J; junction bases unmatched: 4.

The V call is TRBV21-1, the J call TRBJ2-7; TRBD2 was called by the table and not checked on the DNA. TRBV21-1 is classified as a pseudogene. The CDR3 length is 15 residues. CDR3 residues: CASGPGLAFSYEQYF. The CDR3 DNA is TGTGCCAGCGGACCGGGACTAGCCTTCTCCTACGAGCAGTACTTC.

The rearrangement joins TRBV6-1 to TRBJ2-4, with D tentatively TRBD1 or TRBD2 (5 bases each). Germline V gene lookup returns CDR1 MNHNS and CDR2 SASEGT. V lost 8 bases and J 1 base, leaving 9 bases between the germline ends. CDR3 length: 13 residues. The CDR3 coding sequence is TGTGCCAGCGCCAGGGAGGCCAAAAACATTCAGTACTTC. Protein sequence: CASAREAKNIQYF.